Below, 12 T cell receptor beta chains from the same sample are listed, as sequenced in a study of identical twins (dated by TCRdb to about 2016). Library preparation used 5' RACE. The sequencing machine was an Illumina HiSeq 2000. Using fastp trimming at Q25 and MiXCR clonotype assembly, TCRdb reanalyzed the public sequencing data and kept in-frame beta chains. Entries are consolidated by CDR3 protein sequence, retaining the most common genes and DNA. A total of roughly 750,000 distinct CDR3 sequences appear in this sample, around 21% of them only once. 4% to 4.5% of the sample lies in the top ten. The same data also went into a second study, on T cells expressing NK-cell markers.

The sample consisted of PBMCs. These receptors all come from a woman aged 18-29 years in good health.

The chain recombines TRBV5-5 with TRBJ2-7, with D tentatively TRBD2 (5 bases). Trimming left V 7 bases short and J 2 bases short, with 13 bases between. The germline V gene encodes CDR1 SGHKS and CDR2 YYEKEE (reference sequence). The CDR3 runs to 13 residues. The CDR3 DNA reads TGTGCCAGCGGGCCGACTACAACCTACGAGCAGTACTTC. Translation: CASGPTTTYEQYF.

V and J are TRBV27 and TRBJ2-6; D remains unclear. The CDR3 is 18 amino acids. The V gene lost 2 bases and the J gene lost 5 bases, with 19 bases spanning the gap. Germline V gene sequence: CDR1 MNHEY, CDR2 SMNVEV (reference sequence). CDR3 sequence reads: CASSLKFRQPDRANVLTF. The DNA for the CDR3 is TGTGCCAGCAGTTTAAAGTTCCGGCAGCCCGATCGGGCCAACGTCCTGACTTTC.

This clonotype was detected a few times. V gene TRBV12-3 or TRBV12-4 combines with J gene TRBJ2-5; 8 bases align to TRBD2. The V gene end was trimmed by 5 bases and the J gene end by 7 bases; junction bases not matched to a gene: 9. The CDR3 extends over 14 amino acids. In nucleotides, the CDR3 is TGTGCCAGCAGTACCGGGACTAGTTACGGGACCCAGTACTTC. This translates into CASSTGTSYGTQYF.

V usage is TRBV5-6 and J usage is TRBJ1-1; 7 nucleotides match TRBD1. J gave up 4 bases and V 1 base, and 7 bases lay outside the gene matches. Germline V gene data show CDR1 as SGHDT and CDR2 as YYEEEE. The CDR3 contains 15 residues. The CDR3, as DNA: TGTGCCAGCAGCTTGTGGAGGGGGCGCGTCACTGAAGCTTTCTTT. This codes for CASSLWRGRVTEAFF. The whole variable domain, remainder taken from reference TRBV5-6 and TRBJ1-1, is DAGVTQSPTHLIKTRGQQVTLRCSPKSGHDTVSWYQQALGQGPQFIFQYYEEEERQRGNFPDRFSGHQFPNYSSELNVNALLLGDSALYLCASSLWRGRVTEAFFGQGTRLTVV.

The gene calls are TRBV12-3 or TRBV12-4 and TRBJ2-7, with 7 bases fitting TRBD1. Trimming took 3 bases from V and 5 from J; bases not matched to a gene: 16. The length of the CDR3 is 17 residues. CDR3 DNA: TGTGCCAGCAGTTTCAGACCCCCCTCGACAGGGAGCGACGAGCAGTACTTC. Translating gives CASSFRPPSTGSDEQYF.

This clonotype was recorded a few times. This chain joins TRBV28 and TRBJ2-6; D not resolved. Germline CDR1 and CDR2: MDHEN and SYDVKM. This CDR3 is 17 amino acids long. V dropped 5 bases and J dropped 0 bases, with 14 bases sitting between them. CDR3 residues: CASSRTRRSSGANVLTF. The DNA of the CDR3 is TGTGCCAGCAGTAGGACCCGCCGGAGCTCTGGGGCCAACGTCCTGACTTTC.

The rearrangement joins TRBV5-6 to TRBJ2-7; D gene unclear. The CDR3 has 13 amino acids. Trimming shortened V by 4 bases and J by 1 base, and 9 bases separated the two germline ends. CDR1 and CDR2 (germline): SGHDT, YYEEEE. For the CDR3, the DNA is TGTGCCAGCAGCGACGACTCATCCTACGAGCAGTACTTC. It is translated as CASSDDSSYEQYF.

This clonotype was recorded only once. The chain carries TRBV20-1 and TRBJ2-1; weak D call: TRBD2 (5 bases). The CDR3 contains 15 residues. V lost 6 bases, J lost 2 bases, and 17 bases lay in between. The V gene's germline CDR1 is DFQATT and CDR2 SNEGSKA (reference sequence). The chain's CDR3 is CSAYRTRYPYNEQFF. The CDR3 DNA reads TGCAGTGCCTACCGAACTAGATACCCCTACAATGAGCAGTTCTTC.

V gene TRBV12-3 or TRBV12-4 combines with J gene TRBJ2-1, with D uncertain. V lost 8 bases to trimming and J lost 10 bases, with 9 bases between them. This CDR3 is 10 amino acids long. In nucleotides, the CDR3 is TGTGCCAGCGGTCTCAGGGAGCAGTTCTTC. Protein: CASGLREQFF.

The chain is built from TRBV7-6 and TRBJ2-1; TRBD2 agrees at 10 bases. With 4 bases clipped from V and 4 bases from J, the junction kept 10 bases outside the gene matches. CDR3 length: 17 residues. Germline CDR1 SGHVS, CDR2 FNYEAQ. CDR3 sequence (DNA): TGTGCCAGCAGCTCCACCATTGGGACTAGCGAATACAATGAGCAGTTCTTC. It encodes CASSSTIGTSEYNEQFF.

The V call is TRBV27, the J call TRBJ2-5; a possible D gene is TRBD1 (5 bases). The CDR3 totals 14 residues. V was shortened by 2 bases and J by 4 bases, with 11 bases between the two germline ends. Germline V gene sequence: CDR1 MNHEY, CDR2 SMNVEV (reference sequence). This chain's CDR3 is CASSLQGWGETQYF. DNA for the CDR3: TGTGCCAGCAGTTTACAGGGATGGGGAGAGACCCAGTACTTC.

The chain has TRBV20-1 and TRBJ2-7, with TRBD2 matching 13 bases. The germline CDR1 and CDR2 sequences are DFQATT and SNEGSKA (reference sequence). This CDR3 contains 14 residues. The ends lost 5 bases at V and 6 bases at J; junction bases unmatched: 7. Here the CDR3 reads CSAVTSGGAAEQYF. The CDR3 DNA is TGCAGTGCTGTAACTAGCGGGGGGGCCGCCGAGCAGTACTTC.